Listed here are 23 T cell receptor beta chains from one sample, sequenced in a study of shared clonotypes between healthy human individuals. Sequencing was performed with immunoSEQ multiplex PCR; in TCRdb, only in-frame clones are kept and a portion is missing. The top ten hold over 0.12% of the sample, which has roughly 2.5 million clones, more than 80% seen once. The sequenced sample consisted of naive CD4+ T cells sorted from blood. This sample's subset: CD45RA+ positively selected. The receptors derive from a man younger than 30 in good health.

This chain connects TRBV29-1 to TRBJ2-7; D ambiguous. Germline CDR1 SQVTM, CDR2 ANQGSEA. This CDR3 is built from 13 residues. V was cut by 7 bases and J by 3 bases, with 16 bases left in between. The CDR3, as DNA: TGCAGCGCCGTCTTTAACACCCGCTACGAGCAGTACTTC. It codes for CSAVFNTRYEQYF.

The V call is TRBV19, the J call TRBJ2-7, with 7 bases aligning to TRBD1. This CDR3 contains 13 residues. Losses at the gene ends were 11 bases for V and 5 bases for J; bases not matched to a gene: 12. Germline assignment: CDR1 LNHDA and CDR2 SQIVND (reference sequence). The CDR3 region has the DNA TGTGCCGTAGGGGGCTTGGCTACCCACGAGCAGTACTTC. This encodes CAVGGLATHEQYF.

The chain combines TRBV5-1 with TRBJ2-2, with TRBD2 matching 13 bases. This CDR3 contains 15 residues. V was pared by 3 bases and J by 9 bases, with 5 bases of the junction left unmatched. Germline V gene sequence: CDR1 SGHRS, CDR2 YFSETQ. CDR3 amino acids: CASSSGTSGNRELFF. As DNA, the CDR3 is TGCGCCAGCAGCTCCGGGACTAGCGGGAATCGGGAGCTGTTTTTT.

The sample holds one count of this clone. The chain couples TRBV5-1 to TRBJ1-4, with TRBD1 identical over 9 bases. This CDR3 spans 16 amino acids. CDR1 and CDR2 (germline): SGHRS, YFSETQ. After removal of 1 base from V and 3 bases from J, the junction contained 4 bases not matched to a gene. The CDR3 coding sequence is TGCGCCAGCAGCTTGTTCGGGACAGGGTCTAATGAAAAACTGTTTTTT. Protein product: CASSLFGTGSNEKLFF.

The chain couples TRBV7-2 to TRBJ1-5, with 9 bases lining up with TRBD1. The V gene's germline CDR1 is SGHTA and CDR2 FQGNSA. The CDR3 extends over 15 amino acids. J lost 6 bases, V lost 5 bases, and 8 bases had no gene match. CDR3 in DNA: TGTGCCAGCAGCCTCTACGGGACAGGGATTCAGCCCCAGCATTTT. It codes for CASSLYGTGIQPQHF.

V is TRBV14 and J is TRBJ2-4; possible D gene TRBD1, 6 bases. Per germline, CDR1 SGHDN and CDR2 FVKESK. V was cut by 1 base and J by 13 bases, with 11 bases left in between. The length of the CDR3 is 12 residues. CDR3 coding DNA: TGTGCCAGCAGCCAAGTAACAGGGAAGCAGTACTTC. Translated, it gives CASSQVTGKQYF.

J is TRBJ1-5 and V is TRBV25-1; D perhaps matches TRBD1 (5 bases). The CDR3 is 16 residues long. CDR1 MGHDK and CDR2 SYGVNS come from the germline V gene. Trimming took 6 bases from V and 3 from J, leaving 18 bases between them. DNA for the CDR3: TGTGCCAGCAGGATAAGGTCTCCGGGGGACAATCAGCCCCAGCATTTT. Encoded protein: CASRIRSPGDNQPQHF.

The chain couples TRBV10-2 to TRBJ1-1; TRBD1 matches 10 bases. This CDR3 region has 15 residues. Per germline, CDR1 WSHSY and CDR2 SAAADI. With 7 bases clipped from V and 4 bases from J, the junction kept 9 bases outside the gene matches. The CDR3: CASTRQGALGTEAFF. CDR3 bases: TGCGCCAGCACCCGACAGGGGGCCCTTGGCACTGAAGCTTTCTTT.

The gene calls are TRBV6-5 and TRBJ2-7; TRBD2 matches at 8 bases. This CDR3 has 13 residues. V was clipped by 8 bases and J by 5 bases; unmatched bases: 8. The germline CDR1 and CDR2 sequences are MNHEY and SVGAGI. Here the CDR3 reads CASVSGGRDEQYF. The CDR3 DNA is TGTGCCAGCGTCTCGGGGGGGCGCGACGAGCAGTACTTC.

This clone was seen a few times. The rearrangement uses TRBV25-1 and TRBJ1-6, with TRBD1 identical over 8 bases. The CDR3 is made up of 14 amino acids. After removal of 7 bases from V and 10 bases from J, the junction contained 9 bases not matched to a gene. The germline CDR1 and CDR2 sequences are MGHDK and SYGVNS. The DNA of the CDR3 is TGTGCCAGCACGCCGACAGGGGACGCATCACCCCTCCACTTT. Its translation is CASTPTGDASPLHF.

The genes are TRBV5-3 and TRBJ1-1; 7 nucleotides match TRBD1. TRBV5-3 is annotated as an ORF whose role is uncertain. This CDR3 spans 15 amino acids. V shed 7 bases, J shed 1 base, and the junction held 10 bases outside the gene matches. For the CDR3, the DNA is TGTGCCAGAGCCACCGGGACAGCCGAGAACACTGAAGCTTTCTTT. It specifies CARATGTAENTEAFF.

J is TRBJ2-1 and V is TRBV5-1; 8 nucleotides agree with TRBD1. This CDR3 has 16 residues. J gave up 2 bases and V 4 bases, and 8 bases lay outside the gene matches. The germline V gene has CDR1 SGHRS and CDR2 YFSETQ. CDR3 protein: CASSPFRDRTYNEQFF. In DNA form, the CDR3 reads TGCGCCAGCAGCCCTTTCCGGGACAGGACCTACAATGAGCAGTTCTTC.

The chain carries TRBV7-2 and TRBJ1-6; D gene uncertain. Germline loops: CDR1 SGHTA, CDR2 FQGNSA. The CDR3 spans 13 residues. The CDR3 DNA reads TGTGCTTCAGGACCGATCTATAATTCACCCCTCCACTTT. Its protein product is CASGPIYNSPLHF.

This sequence joins TRBV11-2 and TRBJ2-4; tentatively, D is TRBD1 (6 bases). Trimming pared 6 bases from V and 8 bases from J, leaving 11 bases between. In germline, CDR1 is SGHAT, CDR2 FQNNGV. The CDR3 has 12 amino acids. In DNA, the CDR3 is TGTGCCAGCAGTCCGGACAGACACATTCAGTACTTC. Protein product: CASSPDRHIQYF. The full variable domain, its missing parts supplied by reference TRBV11-2 and TRBJ2-4, is EAGVAQSPRYKIIEKRQSVAFWCNPISGHATLYWYQQILGQGPKLLIQFQNNGVVDDSQLPKDRFSAERLKGVDSTLKIQPAKLEDSAVYLCASSPDRHIQYFGAGTRLSVL.

The gene calls are TRBV6-5 and TRBJ2-7; tentatively, D is TRBD1 or TRBD2 (5 bases each). The length of the CDR3 is 14 residues. Trimming removed 4 bases at V and 5 bases at J, with 15 bases between. CDR1 MNHEY and CDR2 SVGAGI come from the germline V gene. CDR3 amino acids: CASSSLTGLNEQYF. CDR3 DNA: TGTGCCAGCAGTTCCCTCACGGGGCTCAACGAGCAGTACTTC.

As DNA, the CDR3 is TGTGCCAGCACCCCTATAGTTCGAACCGGGACAAGTTCCTACGAGCAGTACTTC. This sequence encodes CASTPIVRTGTSSYEQYF. The chain is built from TRBV27 and TRBJ2-7; D may be TRBD1 (6 bases). The V end lost 7 bases, the J end lost 1 base, and 26 bases lay between the germline ends. CDR1 is MNHEY and CDR2 is SMNVEV in the germline V gene (reference sequence). CDR3 length: 18 residues.

The chain employs TRBV10-1 and TRBJ2-3, with TRBD2 identical over 15 bases. CDR3 size: 16 residues. From germline, CDR1 is WNHNN and CDR2 SYGVQD (reference sequence). Trimming removed 7 bases from V and 6 bases from J; junction bases left unmatched: 8. The DNA of the CDR3 is TGCGCCAGCAATTGGACTAGCGGGGGGGCTCGGGATACGCAGTATTTT. Encoded protein: CASNWTSGGARDTQYF.

The DNA for the CDR3 is TGTGCCAGCAGCTTGTTAATTAGGGATATAAACAATGAGCAGTTCTTC. Its protein is CASSLLIRDINNEQFF. The V and J genes are TRBV5-6 and TRBJ2-1; D remains ambiguous. The germline gives CDR1 SGHDT, CDR2 YYEEEE. Deletions cut 1 base from V and 5 bases from J, with 16 bases between. There are 16 residues in the CDR3.

V gene TRBV14 combines with J gene TRBJ1-3; D remains ambiguous. V lost 1 base, J lost 6 bases, and 10 bases lay in between. From germline, CDR1 is SGHDN and CDR2 FVKESK. There are 14 residues in the CDR3. The CDR3 DNA sequence: TGTGCCAGCAGCCAAGGGGGAGGAACAAACACCATATATTTT. Protein sequence: CASSQGGGTNTIYF. The complete variable domain, with remaining parts taken from reference TRBV14 and TRBJ1-3, reads EAGVTQFPSHSVIEKGQTVTLRCDPISGHDNLYWYRRVMGKEIKFLLHFVKESKQDESGMPNNRFLAERTGGTYSTLKVQPAELEDSGVYFCASSQGGGTNTIYFGEGSWLTVV.

The chain has TRBV28 and TRBJ1-2, with TRBD1 identical over 7 bases. CDR1 and CDR2 (germline): MDHEN, SYDVKM. The V gene end was trimmed by 10 bases and the J gene end by 3 bases; junction bases not matched to a gene: 5. The CDR3 runs 12 residues. CDR3 sequence: CATSTGDYGYTF. CDR3 nucleotides: TGTGCCACCTCAACAGGGGACTATGGCTACACCTTC.

The chain couples TRBV27 to TRBJ2-7; D possibly corresponds to TRBD1 (6 bases). The CDR3 spans 12 residues. Germline V lookup: CDR1 MNHEY, CDR2 SMNVEV (reference sequence). The V end lost 5 bases, the J end lost 7 bases, and 12 bases lay between the germline ends. CDR3 coding DNA: TGTGCCAGCAGTACAACAGGGTATGAGCAGTACTTC. Translating gives CASSTTGYEQYF.

The chain employs TRBV6-5 and TRBJ2-2; 8 nucleotides agree with TRBD2. J gave up 2 bases and V 4 bases, and 3 bases lay outside the gene matches. The V gene's germline CDR1 is MNHEY and CDR2 SVGAGI. This CDR3 spans 15 amino acids. For the CDR3, the DNA is TGTGCCAGCAGTTCCGGGACTAGTAACACCGGGGAGCTGTTTTTT. Its protein is CASSSGTSNTGELFF.

The gene calls are TRBV7-9 and TRBJ2-7; D unresolved. CDR1 is SEHNR, CDR2 FQNEAQ, per germline (reference sequence). The CDR3 contains 13 residues. V was clipped by 2 bases and J by 5 bases, with 10 bases between them. The CDR3 sequence: CASSLRWADEQYF. CDR3 nucleotides: TGTGCCAGCAGCTTACGGTGGGCGGACGAGCAGTACTTC.